The 5 T cell receptor beta chains presented below share a single source sample, sequenced in a study of T cell responses to AZD1222 COVID-19 vaccine. The method was immunoSEQ multiplex PCR; TCRdb's version includes in-frame clones alone and lacks a portion of them. The sample carries some 120,000 clones, about 90% recorded once. The input for sequencing was peripheral blood, taken on day 0 of AZD1222 vaccination. These receptors all stem from an adult in good health.

The V and J genes are TRBV5-1 and TRBJ1-4; D remains ambiguous. CDR3 length equals 15 residues. With 0 bases removed from V and 2 bases from J, the gap between germline ends came to 8 bases. The germline gives CDR1 SGHRS, CDR2 YFSETQ. The CDR3 spells CASSLAMATNEKLFF. CDR3 sequence (DNA): TGCGCCAGCAGCTTGGCTATGGCGACTAATGAAAAACTGTTTTTT.

The genes are TRBV7-9 and TRBJ1-1, with a weak D call TRBD1 (5 bases). V lost 2 bases, J lost 3 bases, and 10 bases lay in between. Germline V lookup: CDR1 SEHNR, CDR2 FQNEAQ (reference sequence). The CDR3 is 14 amino acids. CDR3 residues: CASSLNGGHTEAFF. DNA for the CDR3: TGTGCCAGCAGCTTAAATGGGGGTCACACTGAAGCTTTCTTT. The full variable domain, with the rest looked up from reference TRBV7-9 and TRBJ1-1, is DTGVSQNPRHKITKRGQNVTFRCDPISEHNRLYWYRQTLGQGPEFLTYFQNEAQLEKSRLLSDRFSAERPKGSFSTLEIQRTEQGDSAMYLCASSLNGGHTEAFFGQGTRLTVV.

V usage is TRBV12-5 and J usage is TRBJ2-7; D possibly corresponds to TRBD1 (5 bases). Trimming took 4 bases from V and 3 from J, leaving 13 bases between them. Germline V lookup: CDR1 LGHNT, CDR2 FRNRAP. This CDR3 has 14 residues. The CDR3 sequence is CASGSVPQGYEQYF. For the CDR3, the DNA is TGTGCTAGTGGTTCTGTCCCTCAGGGCTACGAGCAGTACTTC.

The chain couples TRBV2 to TRBJ1-3; 7 positions agree with TRBD1. Germline trimming cut 0 bases from V and 0 bases from J; bases unmatched to any gene: 11. Looked up from germline, CDR1 is SNHLY and CDR2 is FYNNEI. The CDR3 runs to 19 residues. CDR3 coding DNA: TGTGCCAGCAGTGAAGCGCCCCCGCGACAGGGCCTCTCTGGAAACACCATATATTTT. It codes for CASSEAPPRQGLSGNTIYF.

This clone was counted between two and nine times. The rearrangement joins TRBV7-6 to TRBJ2-3; possibly TRBD1 or TRBD2 for D (5 bases each). The V end was cut by 1 base, the J end by 2 bases, with 10 bases between. The CDR3 sequence is 15 residues long. Germline V lookup: CDR1 SGHVS, CDR2 FNYEAQ. In nucleotides, the CDR3 is TGTGCCAGCAGCTTAGGGGGGTCCACCACAGATACGCAGTATTTT. Encoded protein: CASSLGGSTTDTQYF. The full variable domain, completed using reference TRBV7-6 and TRBJ2-3, is GAGVSQSPRYKVTKRGQDVALRCDPISGHVSLYWYRQALGQGPEFLTYFNYEAQQDKSGLPNDRFSAERPEGSISTLTIQRTEQRDSAMYRCASSLGGSTTDTQYFGPGTRLTVL.